This is a list of T cell receptor beta chains from one sample in a study of blood T cell repertoires in COVID-19. Assay: immunoSEQ multiplex PCR; the TCRdb copy retains only in-frame clones and omits some. The table lists over 300,000 clones, about 85% of them singletons. Sequencing was done on a sample of PBMCs or T cells enriched from blood (not recorded which). These receptors originate from a woman between 25 and 40 years old who had recovered from COVID-19. The CDR3 runs from the conserved cysteine through the conserved F or W. Each record gives: V gene, D gene, clone size, J gene, CDR3 protein, CDR3 DNA. A D gene is named only where the DNA matches it firmly. A row's size may be missing; if present it is once, few, many or a size class.

V: TRBV9
D: .
size: .
J: TRBJ2-1
CDR3: CASSAPAGPSYNEQFF
DNA: TGTGCCAGCAGCGCGCCTGCGGGGCCTTCCTACAATGAGCAGTTCTTC

V: TRBV1
D: .
size: few
J: TRBJ1-5
CDR3: CTSSQGCPGTDNQPQHF
DNA: TGCACCAGCAGCCAAGGGTGCCCAGGGACAGACAATCAGCCCCAGCATTTT

V: TRBV20-1
D: .
size: .
J: TRBJ2-3
CDR3: CSASSPDTQYF
DNA: TGCAGTGCTAGTAGCCCAGATACGCAGTATTTT

V: TRBV4-3
D: .
size: .
J: TRBJ1-2
CDR3: CASSHDSFYGYTF
DNA: TGCGCCAGCAGCCACGACAGCTTCTATGGCTACACCTTC

V: TRBV9
D: TRBD1
size: .
J: TRBJ2-7
CDR3: CASSAETGSGEQYF
DNA: TGTGCCAGCAGCGCGGAGACAGGGTCCGGCGAGCAGTACTTC

V: TRBV11-2
D: TRBD1
size: .
J: TRBJ2-7
CDR3: CASSQDRGGYEQYF
DNA: TGTGCCAGCAGCCAGGACAGGGGGGGCTACGAGCAGTACTTC

V: TRBV7-9
D: .
size: .
J: TRBJ1-2
CDR3: CASSLVGAGYTF
DNA: TGTGCCAGCAGCTTAGTGGGGGCTGGCTACACCTTC

V: TRBV7-3
D: .
size: .
J: TRBJ2-5
CDR3: CASSPSSSETQYF
DNA: TGTGCCAGCAGCCCTTCCTCCTCGGAGACCCAGTACTTC

V: TRBV18
D: .
size: .
J: TRBJ1-1
CDR3: CASSPLGAANTEAFF
DNA: TGTGCCAGCTCACCACTAGGGGCGGCGAACACTGAAGCTTTCTTT

V: TRBV7-8
D: .
size: once
J: TRBJ2-7
CDR3: CASSLRRIPSYEQYF
DNA: TGTGCCAGCAGCTTACGGCGGATTCCCTCCTACGAGCAGTACTTC

V: TRBV4-2
D: TRBD1
size: .
J: TRBJ1-5
CDR3: CASSQGTGDGQPQHF
DNA: TGTGCCAGCAGCCAAGGGACAGGGGATGGGCAGCCCCAGCATTTT

V: TRBV9
D: TRBD1
size: .
J: TRBJ1-2
CDR3: CASSPGTVVRGYTF
DNA: TGTGCCAGCAGCCCAGGGACAGTAGTGAGGGGCTACACCTTC

V: TRBV6-6
D: TRBD1
size: .
J: TRBJ2-7
CDR3: CASSRQGLVVPYEQYF
DNA: TGTGCCAGCAGTCGACAGGGCCTCGTAGTCCCCTACGAGCAGTACTTC

V: TRBV9
D: TRBD1
size: .
J: TRBJ1-6
CDR3: CASGPRTGSNSPLHF
DNA: TGTGCCAGCGGGCCGCGGACAGGGTCTAATTCACCCCTCCACTTT

V: TRBV7-2
D: TRBD1
size: .
J: TRBJ1-4
CDR3: CASSPAGTGQEKLFF
DNA: TGTGCCAGCAGCCCGGCAGGGACAGGCCAAGAAAAACTGTTTTTT

V: TRBV28
D: .
size: .
J: TRBJ1-3
CDR3: CASSPAGGSTIYF
DNA: TGTGCCAGCAGTCCCGCAGGTGGTAGCACCATATATTTT

V: TRBV20-1
D: .
size: few
J: TRBJ1-2
CDR3: CSVPLYGYTF
DNA: TGCAGTGTTCCACTTTATGGCTACACCTTC

V: TRBV5-1
D: TRBD2
size: .
J: TRBJ2-1
CDR3: CASSLSIAGGSYNEQFF
DNA: TGCGCCAGCAGCTTAAGCATAGCGGGGGGCTCCTACAATGAGCAGTTCTTC

V: TRBV7-3
D: TRBD1
size: .
J: TRBJ2-1
CDR3: CASSPRTGYDDSSYNEQFF
DNA: TGTGCCAGCAGCCCCCGGACAGGGTACGATGATAGCTCCTACAATGAGCAGTTCTTC

V: TRBV5-1
D: TRBD1
size: .
J: TRBJ2-2
CDR3: CASSLVGQGTGELFF
DNA: TGCGCCAGCAGCTTGGTAGGACAGGGCACCGGGGAGCTGTTTTTT

V: TRBV27
D: TRBD2
size: .
J: TRBJ2-3
CDR3: CASATGGGGRDTQYF
DNA: TGTGCCAGCGCAACCGGCGGGGGGGGCCGGGATACGCAGTATTTT

V: TRBV5-4
D: .
size: .
J: TRBJ1-1
CDR3: CASSLTGTEAFF
DNA: TGTGCCAGCAGCCTGACGGGCACTGAAGCTTTCTTT

V: TRBV19
D: TRBD1
size: .
J: TRBJ1-2
CDR3: CASREQGSGGYTF
DNA: TGTGCCAGTAGGGAACAGGGGTCGGGCGGCTACACCTTC

V: TRBV7-9
D: .
size: .
J: TRBJ2-5
CDR3: CASSGGAPTGETQYF
DNA: TGTGCCAGCAGCGGTGGCGCCCCAACAGGGGAGACCCAGTACTTC

V: TRBV7-6
D: TRBD1
size: .
J: TRBJ2-7
CDR3: CASSVGQGISSEQYF
DNA: TGTGCCAGCAGCGTCGGACAGGGGATTTCATCCGAGCAGTACTTC

V: TRBV18
D: .
size: .
J: TRBJ1-3
CDR3: CASSPTVTFSGNTIYF
DNA: TGTGCCAGCTCACCGACAGTGACCTTCTCTGGAAACACCATATATTTT

V: TRBV6-5
D: .
size: .
J: TRBJ1-2
CDR3: CASSYNRDKGHGYTF
DNA: TGTGCCAGCAGTTACAACCGGGACAAGGGGCATGGCTACACCTTC

V: TRBV5-1
D: TRBD1
size: .
J: TRBJ2-2
CDR3: CASSYSQGAGHGELFF
DNA: TGCGCCAGCAGCTATTCACAGGGGGCAGGTCACGGGGAGCTGTTTTTT

V: TRBV5-6
D: .
size: .
J: TRBJ1-6
CDR3: CASNLRGTGSSPLHF
DNA: TGTGCCAGCAACTTGCGGGGAACAGGGTCGTCACCCCTCCACTTT

V: TRBV19
D: TRBD1
size: few
J: TRBJ1-4
CDR3: CASSSGTGGVANEKLFF
DNA: TGTGCCAGTAGTTCAGGGACAGGGGGAGTTGCTAATGAAAAACTGTTTTTT

V: TRBV5-1
D: .
size: .
J: TRBJ1-1
CDR3: CASSAQGSRSEAFF
DNA: TGCGCCAGCAGCGCTCAGGGCTCCCGTTCGGAAGCTTTCTTT

V: TRBV30
D: .
size: .
J: TRBJ2-7
CDR3: CAWSYSGYEQYF
DNA: TGTGCCTGGAGTTATAGTGGCTACGAGCAGTACTTC

V: TRBV5-1
D: .
size: .
J: TRBJ1-2
CDR3: CASAGSGLGAVGYTF
DNA: TGCGCCAGCGCGGGATCGGGACTTGGCGCTGTGGGCTACACCTTC

V: TRBV4-2
D: .
size: .
J: TRBJ2-2
CDR3: CASRPSSSDTGELFF
DNA: TGTGCCAGCAGACCCTCTTCTAGTGACACCGGGGAGCTGTTTTTT

V: TRBV19
D: TRBD1
size: .
J: TRBJ1-1
CDR3: CASSIGIRAGGWTEAFF
DNA: TGTGCCAGTAGTATAGGAATTCGGGCAGGGGGCTGGACTGAAGCTTTCTTT

V: TRBV6-5
D: TRBD2
size: .
J: TRBJ2-5
CDR3: CASKGGLAYDETQYF
DNA: TGTGCCAGCAAGGGAGGACTAGCTTACGATGAGACCCAGTACTTC

V: TRBV6-6
D: .
size: .
J: TRBJ1-3
CDR3: CASSPAKGGPLGGNTIYF
DNA: TGTGCCAGCAGTCCCGCTAAGGGGGGGCCCTTGGGTGGAAACACCATATATTTT

V: TRBV7-3
D: TRBD2
size: .
J: TRBJ2-3
CDR3: CASSLGAGGPDTQYF
DNA: TGTGCCAGCAGCTTAGGAGCGGGGGGCCCCGATACGCAGTATTTT

V: TRBV14
D: .
size: .
J: TRBJ2-1
CDR3: CASSQVLARINEQFF
DNA: TGTGCCAGCAGCCAAGTACTAGCACGTATCAACGAGCAGTTCTTC

V: TRBV9
D: .
size: .
J: TRBJ2-1
CDR3: CASSPSLADEQFF
DNA: TGTGCCAGCAGCCCCTCTCTAGCCGATGAGCAGTTCTTC

V: TRBV25-1
D: .
size: .
J: TRBJ1-2
CDR3: CASSPPGKAGYGYTF
DNA: TGTGCCAGCAGCCCCCCCGGGAAGGCTGGCTATGGCTACACCTTC

V: TRBV19
D: TRBD1
size: .
J: TRBJ1-5
CDR3: CASSQQGSQHF
DNA: TGTGCCAGTAGTCAACAGGGGTCCCAGCATTTT

V: TRBV7-8
D: .
size: .
J: TRBJ1-2
CDR3: CASSLVGGGYTF
DNA: TGTGCCAGCAGCTTGGTAGGAGGAGGCTACACCTTC

V: TRBV5-1
D: TRBD1
size: .
J: TRBJ2-2
CDR3: CASSLRTGDTGELFF
DNA: TGCGCCAGCAGCTTGCGGACAGGCGACACCGGGGAGCTGTTTTTT

V: TRBV25-1
D: TRBD1
size: .
J: TRBJ1-6
CDR3: CASSGRQGLVAYNSPLHF
DNA: TGTGCCAGCAGTGGTAGACAGGGCCTTGTGGCCTATAATTCACCCCTCCACTTT

V: TRBV12-3/TRBV12-4
D: .
size: .
J: TRBJ2-1
CDR3: CASSLGGREQFF
DNA: TGTGCCAGCAGTTTAGGCGGCCGGGAGCAGTTCTTC

V: TRBV19
D: TRBD1
size: .
J: TRBJ1-5
CDR3: CASSATGGNQPQHF
DNA: TGTGCCAGTAGTGCAACAGGGGGCAATCAGCCCCAGCATTTT

V: TRBV5-1
D: .
size: .
J: TRBJ2-3
CDR3: CASSGVKGQGDTQYF
DNA: TGCGCCAGCAGCGGAGTCAAGGGGCAAGGAGATACGCAGTATTTT

V: TRBV4-2
D: TRBD1
size: .
J: TRBJ1-2
CDR3: CASSQRDSVNYGYTF
DNA: TGTGCCAGCAGCCAGAGGGACAGCGTAAACTATGGCTACACCTTC

V: TRBV9
D: TRBD1
size: .
J: TRBJ1-2
CDR3: CASSSRTGDGYTF
DNA: TGTGCCAGCAGCTCACGGACAGGGGACGGCTACACCTTC

V: TRBV19
D: .
size: .
J: TRBJ1-2
CDR3: CASSPGHPLGYTF
DNA: TGTGCCAGTAGTCCGGGACACCCCCTGGGCTACACCTTC